The 25 T cell receptor beta chains below all came from one sample that was sequenced in a study of blood T cell repertoires in COVID-19. TCRdb's copy holds only in-frame clones and misses some; the assay was immunoSEQ multiplex PCR. Found here are approximately 170,000 clones, 74% of them singletons; the top ten hold 3%. Sequenced material: peripheral blood. The receptor source for this set is a woman older than 75 with acute or convalescent COVID-19.

The chain carries TRBV28 and TRBJ2-3; 7 bases align to TRBD1. V was clipped by 6 bases and J by 4 bases; unmatched bases: 4. CDR1 is MDHEN and CDR2 is SYDVKM in the germline V gene. The CDR3 length is 13 residues. The CDR3 bases are TGTGCCAGCAGCGAGGGGGCGGCAGATACGCAGTATTTT. As protein: CASSEGAADTQYF.

This chain connects TRBV5-1 to TRBJ2-1; 10 bases line up with TRBD2. Unmatched junction bases numbered 13, after V lost 6 bases and J lost 10 bases. Germline CDR1 SGHRS, CDR2 YFSETQ. The CDR3 runs 15 residues. The CDR3 is CASTRTLAGEGEQFF. The CDR3 nucleotides are TGCGCCAGCACGCGGACCCTAGCGGGGGAGGGCGAGCAGTTCTTC.

The chain has TRBV28 and TRBJ2-1; 9 positions match TRBD2. Germline V lookup: CDR1 MDHEN, CDR2 SYDVKM. V was clipped by 4 bases and J by 8 bases; unmatched bases: 9. This CDR3 has 15 amino acids. CDR3 in amino acids: CASSSHGTSTDEQFF. CDR3 nucleotides: TGTGCCAGCAGTTCTCACGGGACTAGCACGGATGAGCAGTTCTTC.

This clone was seen just once. V gene TRBV2 combines with J gene TRBJ2-1; the D gene is possibly TRBD1 (6 bases). The CDR3 covers 15 residues. Germline loops: CDR1 SNHLY, CDR2 FYNNEI. Deletions cut 8 bases from V and 5 bases from J, with 19 bases between. CDR3 region: CASGEWDTPDNEQFF. The CDR3 nucleotides are TGTGCCAGCGGAGAGTGGGACACCCCCGACAATGAGCAGTTCTTC.

The chain combines TRBV28 with TRBJ1-1, with D possibly being TRBD1 (6 bases). Trimming took 10 bases from V and 0 from J, leaving 21 bases between them. Germline values: CDR1 MDHEN, CDR2 SYDVKM. This CDR3 is built from 16 residues. In DNA form, the CDR3 reads TGTGCCACTAACCCTTCCGGGACACACATGAACACTGAAGCTTTCTTT. It encodes CATNPSGTHMNTEAFF.

The chain carries TRBV30 and TRBJ1-5; D uncertain. Between the trimmed V and J ends, which lost 0 bases and 0 bases, there was a span of 6 bases. Per the germline V gene, CDR1 is GTSNPN and CDR2 is SVGIG (reference sequence). This CDR3 contains 14 residues. The CDR3 DNA follows: TGTGCCTGGAGTGTAGGGAGTAGCAATCAGCCCCAGCATTTT. Encoded protein: CAWSVGSSNQPQHF.

This clone was seen a few times. The chain's CDR3 is CASGYGLAGGGETGELFF. CDR3 nucleotides: TGTGCCAGCGGGTACGGACTAGCGGGAGGCGGGGAAACCGGGGAGCTGTTTTTT. V gene TRBV27 combines with J gene TRBJ2-2; 14 nucleotides line up with TRBD2. The CDR3 has 18 amino acids. Germline CDR1 is MNHEY and CDR2 is SMNVEV (reference sequence). V was pared by 8 bases and J by 5 bases, with 13 bases of the junction left unmatched.

The chain uses TRBV7-2 and TRBJ1-5; weak D call: TRBD1 (6 bases). Germline-derived CDR1 and CDR2 are SGHTA and FQGNSA. This CDR3 is built from 15 residues. Trimming took 5 bases from V and 2 from J, leaving 13 bases between them. CDR3 sequence: CASSVQGTGNQPQHF. The CDR3 DNA follows: TGTGCCAGCAGCGTACAGGGTACGGGCAATCAGCCCCAGCATTTT.

The chain joins TRBV28 to TRBJ2-5; 9 bases agree with TRBD2. V shed 5 bases and J 4 bases; nucleotides not matched to a gene: 17. CDR3 length equals 18 residues. Looked up from germline, CDR1 is MDHEN and CDR2 is SYDVKM. This CDR3 reads CASSPQGRDSGSLETQYF. The CDR3 DNA reads TGTGCCAGCAGTCCTCAGGGGAGGGATAGCGGGAGCTTAGAGACCCAGTACTTC.

This chain connects TRBV30 to TRBJ2-1; tentative D call: TRBD2 (5 bases). There are 15 residues in the CDR3. The V end lost 2 bases, the J end lost 3 bases, and 14 bases lay between the germline ends. Germline-derived CDR1 and CDR2 are GTSNPN and SVGIG (reference sequence). The DNA of the CDR3 is TGTGCCTGGAGTCCTACTAGTGGGCACTACAATGAGCAGTTCTTC. Translation gives CAWSPTSGHYNEQFF. The full variable domain, its missing parts supplied by reference TRBV30 and TRBJ2-1, is SQTIHQWPATLVQPVGSPLSLECTVEGTSNPNLYWYRQAAGRGLQLLFYSVGIGQISSEVPQNLSASRPQDRQFILSSKKLLLSDSGFYLCAWSPTSGHYNEQFFGPGTRLTVL.

The V call is TRBV11-2, the J call TRBJ2-2; 10 bases are a match to TRBD2. The germline V gene has CDR1 SGHAT and CDR2 FQNNGV. With V trimmed by 5 bases and J by 6 bases, 3 bases remained unmatched. The CDR3 runs to 14 residues. Here the CDR3 reads CASSGSGRSGELFF. The CDR3 DNA is TGTGCCAGCAGCGGTAGCGGGAGGTCCGGGGAGCTGTTTTTT.

In this sample, this clone turned up a few times. The chain links TRBV6-5 to TRBJ1-5; D gene ambiguous. The CDR3 has 13 residues. CDR1 is MNHEY and CDR2 is SVGAGI in the germline V gene. V lost 1 base to trimming and J lost 3 bases, with 4 bases between them. The CDR3 DNA follows: TGTGCCAGCAGTTACTTCATCAATCAGCCCCAGCATTTT. Its protein product is CASSYFINQPQHF.

J is TRBJ2-1 and V is TRBV25-1; possibly TRBD1 for D (5 bases). V lost 0 bases and J 4 bases, leaving 13 bases between the germline ends. This CDR3 region has 16 residues. CDR1 is MGHDK, CDR2 SYGVNS, per germline. This chain's CDR3 is CASSEYQGSLYNEQFF. The CDR3 region has the DNA TGTGCCAGCAGTGAATATCAGGGTAGTCTTTACAATGAGCAGTTCTTC.

The chain joins TRBV6-5 to TRBJ1-4, with D perhaps TRBD1 (5 bases). Germline V gives CDR1 MNHEY, CDR2 SVGAGI. The CDR3 has 16 amino acids. Deletions cut 4 bases from V and 7 bases from J, with 19 bases between. The CDR3 sequence is CASSWRQTRNLEKLFF. The CDR3 DNA reads TGTGCCAGCAGTTGGCGACAGACCCGGAACCTTGAAAAACTGTTTTTT.

This chain uses TRBV5-1 with TRBJ2-5; 7 positions match TRBD1. With 4 bases clipped from V and 1 base from J, the junction kept 4 bases outside the gene matches. CDR3 length: 14 amino acids. Germline loops: CDR1 SGHRS, CDR2 YFSETQ. The DNA of the CDR3 is TGCGCCAGCAGCCAGGGGACAGCCCAAGAGACCCAGTACTTC. This gives the protein CASSQGTAQETQYF.

This chain joins TRBV5-1 and TRBJ2-3; TRBD2 matches at 9 bases. The CDR3 has 16 amino acids. Germline V gene data show CDR1 as SGHRS and CDR2 as YFSETQ. V lost 0 bases, J lost 5 bases, and 7 bases stayed unmatched. In DNA, the CDR3 is TGCGCCAGCAGCTTGGCTGCTAGCGGGACTGGAGATACGCAGTATTTT. As protein: CASSLAASGTGDTQYF.

The V and J genes are TRBV29-1 and TRBJ2-7, with D possibly matching TRBD2 (5 bases). The V end was cut by 0 bases, the J end by 7 bases, with 10 bases between. CDR3 length equals 12 residues. Germline V gene lookup returns CDR1 SQVTM and CDR2 ANQGSEA. CDR3 sequence reads: CSVEDPGLEQYF. CDR3 DNA: TGCAGCGTTGAAGATCCCGGACTTGAGCAGTACTTC.

This clone was found once. The V gene is TRBV18, the J gene TRBJ2-1; 7 bases are shared with TRBD1. With V trimmed by 5 bases and J by 0 bases, 4 bases remained unmatched. The CDR3 runs to 15 residues. Per the germline V gene, CDR1 is KGHSH and CDR2 is LQKENI. For the CDR3, the DNA is TGTGCCAGCTCAACAGGGGTCAGCTCCTACAATGAGCAGTTCTTC. This sequence encodes CASSTGVSSYNEQFF.

The genes are TRBV28 and TRBJ1-4; no definite D call. The ends were cut back, 6 bases at V and 5 bases at J, with 7 bases in the middle. CDR3 size: 12 residues. Germline values: CDR1 MDHEN, CDR2 SYDVKM. CDR3: CASREVNEKLFF. In nucleotides, the CDR3 is TGTGCCAGCAGGGAGGTAAATGAAAAACTGTTTTTT.

The chain couples TRBV2 to TRBJ1-5, with D perhaps TRBD1 (5 bases). V lost 3 bases to trimming and J lost 4 bases, with 7 bases between them. The germline gives CDR1 SNHLY, CDR2 FYNNEI. The CDR3 is made up of 13 amino acids. CDR3 nucleotide sequence: TGTGCCAGCAGTGAGGACATAAATCAGCCCCAGCATTTT. The encoded protein is CASSEDINQPQHF.

V is TRBV28 and J is TRBJ2-1, with a possible D match to TRBD1 (5 bases). Trimming left V 3 bases short and J 5 bases short, with 8 bases between. Germline V CDR1 and CDR2: MDHEN, SYDVKM. The CDR3 loop spans 13 amino acids. The chain's CDR3 is CASSFIRDNEQFF. Written as DNA, the CDR3 is TGTGCCAGCAGTTTTATCAGGGACAATGAGCAGTTCTTC.

Note on this clone: Additional DNA sequences in this sample encode the identical CDR3. The chain uses TRBV15 and TRBJ2-7; 8 bases fit TRBD1. CDR3 size: 14 residues. J lost 2 bases, V lost 0 bases, and 0 bases had no gene match. Per germline, CDR1 LNHNV and CDR2 YYDKDF (reference sequence). The CDR3 loop is CATSRDRGPYEQYF. For the CDR3, the DNA is TGTGCCACCAGCAGAGACAGGGGGCCCTACGAGCAGTACTTC.

This rearrangement joins TRBV9 to TRBJ2-3; 7 bases match TRBD2. Trimming removed 0 bases from V and 0 bases from J; junction bases left unmatched: 4. CDR1 and CDR2 (germline): SGDLS, YYNGEE. The CDR3 has 16 amino acids. CDR3 sequence reads: CASSVGNSGSTDTQYF. The CDR3 coding sequence is TGTGCCAGCAGCGTAGGTAATAGCGGGAGCACAGATACGCAGTATTTT.

The sample holds a few counts of this clone. This rearrangement joins TRBV3-1 (or the pseudogene TRBV3-2) to TRBJ2-2; TRBD1 matches at 10 bases. This CDR3 region has 15 residues. Germline V gives CDR1 LGHDT, CDR2 YNNKEL (reference sequence). V lost 5 bases to trimming and J lost 5 bases; unmatched junction nucleotides: 5. CDR3 bases: TGTGCCAGCAGCTTGACAGGGGGCCGGACCGGGGAGCTGTTTTTT. Protein product: CASSLTGGRTGELFF.

This clone was recorded once. This chain joins TRBV19 and TRBJ2-2, with D hard to call. Trimming cost V 7 bases and J 1 base, with 10 bases left between them. The V gene's germline CDR1 is LNHDA and CDR2 SQIVND (reference sequence). The CDR3 consists of 14 residues. The CDR3 protein is CASMAYMNTGELFF. Written as DNA, the CDR3 is TGTGCCAGTATGGCTTATATGAACACCGGGGAGCTGTTTTTT.